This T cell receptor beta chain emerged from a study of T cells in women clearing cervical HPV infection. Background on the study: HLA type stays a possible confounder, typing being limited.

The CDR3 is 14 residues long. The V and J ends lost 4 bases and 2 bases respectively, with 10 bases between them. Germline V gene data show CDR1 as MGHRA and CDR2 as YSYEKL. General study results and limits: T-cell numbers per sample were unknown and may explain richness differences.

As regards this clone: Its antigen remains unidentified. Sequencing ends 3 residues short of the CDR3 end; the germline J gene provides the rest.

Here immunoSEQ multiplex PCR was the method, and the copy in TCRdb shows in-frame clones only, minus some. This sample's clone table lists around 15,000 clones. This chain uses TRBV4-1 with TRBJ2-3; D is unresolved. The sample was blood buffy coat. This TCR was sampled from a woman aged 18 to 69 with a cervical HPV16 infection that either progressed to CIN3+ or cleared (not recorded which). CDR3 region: CASSLVSNTDTQYF. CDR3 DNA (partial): TGCGCCAGCAGCCTCGTTAGCAACACAGATACG.